Listed below are T cell receptor beta chains from one sample, sequenced in a study of T cells in Graves' hyperthyroidism and ophthalmopathy. TCRdb called the multiplex PCR reads again in MiXCR, with one record for every CDR3 protein. This table has about 560,000 distinct CDR3 sequences, 16% appearing once. The specimen was blood. The receptors come from a young woman with Graves' hyperthyroidism. The CDR3 runs from the conserved cysteine through the conserved F or W. The D gene is left open where the match is weak. Rows may omit the clone size; those that give it use once, few, many or a size class.

>TRBJ1-5|TRBV5-1|many|.
TGCGCCAGCAGCCTCAAACAGGGACAGCCCCAGCATTTT
CASSLKQGQPQHF
>TRBJ1-5|TRBV19|few|.
TGTGCCAGTAGTATTAGGGACCGTGTCCTCAGGGGAAATCAGCCCCAGCATTTT
CASSIRDRVLRGNQPQHF
>TRBJ2-1|TRBV19|few|TRBD1
TGTGCCAGTAGTATAAGTCGGGACAGCGCTAAGGGGGAGCAGTTCTTC
CASSISRDSAKGEQFF
>TRBJ2-4|TRBV5-6|few|TRBD2
TGTGCCAGCAGCTTGGGACTAGCGAAAGCCAAAAACATTCAGTACTTC
CASSLGLAKAKNIQYF
>TRBJ2-7|TRBV2|many|.
TGTGCCAGCATTAAATACGTCGGGTACGAGCAGTACTTC
CASIKYVGYEQYF
>TRBJ1-6|TRBV3-1|.|.
TGTGCCAGCAGCCAAACTTCAGGAGGTTTGGACTCACCCCTCCACTTT
CASSQTSGGLDSPLHF
>TRBJ1-1|TRBV6-1|many|.
TGTGCCAGCAGGGTTCCGACAGGGAACACTGAAGCTTTCTTT
CASRVPTGNTEAFF
>TRBJ1-4|TRBV6-5|few|TRBD1
TGTGCCAGCAGTTACTCAGGGACAGGGACGGAAAAACTGTTTTTT
CASSYSGTGTEKLFF
>TRBJ1-3|TRBV27|.|.
TGTGCCAGCAGTCCCAGTGGTGCTGGAAACACCATATATTTT
CASSPSGAGNTIYF
>TRBJ1-5|TRBV2|many|.
TGTGCCAGCAGTCCCTACCGGGAGAAGTTCCAGCCCCAGCATTTT
CASSPYREKFQPQHF
>TRBJ1-3|TRBV10-2|.|.
TGCGCCAGCAGTGAGTCTGGCTTCTTCTCTGGAAACACCATATATTTT
CASSESGFFSGNTIYF
>TRBJ1-2|TRBV24-1|.|TRBD1
TGTGCCACCAGTGATCCGGACAGGGGGCAAGGCTACACCTTC
CATSDPDRGQGYTF
>TRBJ2-7|TRBV20-1|.|.
TGCAGTGCTAAATTCACTAGGGGAGTGGGCTTGAGCTCCTACGAGCAGTACTTC
CSAKFTRGVGLSSYEQYF
>TRBJ2-3|TRBV5-5|many|TRBD2
TGTGCCAGCAGCCTAAGGACTAGCGGGATCCCAGATACGCAGTATTTT
CASSLRTSGIPDTQYF
>TRBJ2-3|TRBV10-1|.|TRBD2
TGCGCCAGCAGTGAGTCCCTAGCGGGGGGAACCACAGATACGCAGTATTTT
CASSESLAGGTTDTQYF
>TRBJ1-2|TRBV10-3|few|.
TGTGCCATCAGTGGCGGGATCGATGGCTACACCTTC
CAISGGIDGYTF
>TRBJ2-7|TRBV7-2|many|TRBD2
TGTGCCAGCAGCTTAGGCGGGGGGATCTCCTACGAGCAGTACTTC
CASSLGGGISYEQYF
>TRBJ1-1|TRBV2|.|.
TGTGCCAGCAGTTACTCCTCAGGGTCCACTGAAGCTTTCTTT
CASSYSSGSTEAFF
>TRBJ1-1|TRBV20-1|.|.
TGCAGGCTCCGGGGGAGATCGAACACTGAAGCTTTCTTT
CRLRGRSNTEAFF
>TRBJ2-7|TRBV5-1|many|TRBD2
TGCGCCAGCAGCTTGGTCGGTGGGACTAGCTACGAGCAGTACTTC
CASSLVGGTSYEQYF
>TRBJ2-1|TRBV6-1|once|TRBD1
TGTGCCAGCAGACGGGACAGTCGAAACTACAATGAGCAGTTCTTC
CASRRDSRNYNEQFF
>TRBJ1-2|TRBV3-1|few|.
TGTGCCAGCAGCCAAGAGTCAAACTATGGCTACACCTTC
CASSQESNYGYTF
>TRBJ1-2|TRBV6-1|.|.
TGTGCCAGCAGCCTACAGGAGGGTTCTAACTATGGCTACACCTTC
CASSLQEGSNYGYTF
>TRBJ1-1|TRBV30|.|.
TGTGCCTGGAGTCCTTGGGGGGGGCTGAACACTGAAGCTTTCTTT
CAWSPWGGLNTEAFF
>TRBJ2-3|TRBV6-1|many|TRBD2
TGTGCCAGCAGTCCCTTCCACCCCGGGACTACCACAGATACGCAGTATTTT
CASSPFHPGTTTDTQYF
>TRBJ2-3|TRBV7-9|few|.
TGTGCCAGCAGCTTAGCGCAAGGTGGGGGGAGAGATACGCAGTATTTT
CASSLAQGGGRDTQYF
>TRBJ2-1|TRBV24-1|few|.
TGTGCCACCAGTGATCCTAAGGGTGCACGGAGCTCCTACAATGAGCAGTTCTTC
CATSDPKGARSSYNEQFF
>TRBJ2-3|TRBV6-4|many|.
TGTGCCAGCAGTGCCTATGGTGATGGGGCAGATACGCAGTATTTT
CASSAYGDGADTQYF
>TRBJ1-1|TRBV5-5|.|.
TGTGCCAGCAGGTGGACAGAGGACACTGAAGCTTTCTTT
CASRWTEDTEAFF
>TRBJ2-1|TRBV10-2|.|TRBD1
TGCGCCAGCACCTTTACAGGGGTGAATGAGCAGTTCTTC
CASTFTGVNEQFF
>TRBJ2-7|TRBV15|few|TRBD2
TGTGCCACCAGCACCCCAACTAGCGGGAGAACCTACGAGCAGTACTTC
CATSTPTSGRTYEQYF
>TRBJ1-1|TRBV2|many|.
TGTGCCAGCAGTGATGGCGCGGGTACTGAAGCTTTCTTT
CASSDGAGTEAFF
>TRBJ1-2|TRBV6-1|many|.
TGTGCCAGCAGTCCGACAGTTCCTTATAACTATGGCTACACCTTC
CASSPTVPYNYGYTF
>TRBJ2-3|TRBV6-2/TRBV6-3|few|TRBD2
TGTGCCAGCAGTTACAGACTAGCGGGGGACTTCACAGATACGCAGTATTTT
CASSYRLAGDFTDTQYF
>TRBJ1-3|TRBV7-2|.|TRBD1
TGTGCCAGCAGCTTAAGGGGACAGGGGGCTATCTCTGGAAACACCATATATTTT
CASSLRGQGAISGNTIYF
>TRBJ1-5|TRBV12-5|many|TRBD1
TGTGCTAGTGGTTTGGTACTCGGACAGGGAACGAAGCCCCAGCATTTT
CASGLVLGQGTKPQHF
>TRBJ2-5|TRBV27|many|TRBD1
TGTGCCAGCAGTGGTTGGACAGGGGGCCGTGAGACCCAGTACTTC
CASSGWTGGRETQYF
>TRBJ1-1|TRBV7-9|.|.
TGTGCCAGCAGCTTTATGGCGGGGAACACTGAAGCTTTCTTT
CASSFMAGNTEAFF
>TRBJ2-1|TRBV29-1|few|.
TGCAGCGTTGAAGTAGATTGGGGCAATGAGCAGTTCTTC
CSVEVDWGNEQFF
>TRBJ1-1|TRBV5-1|many|TRBD1
TGCGCCAGCAGCGCAGGGGGGTTGAACACTGAAGCTTTCTTT
CASSAGGLNTEAFF
>TRBJ2-1|TRBV5-1|.|.
TGCGCCAGCAGCTTGGGACGCTCGAGATCCCTGGACAATGAGCAGTTCTTC
CASSLGRSRSLDNEQFF